The 28 T cell receptor beta chains below come from one sample, sequenced in a study of T cell responses to AZD1222 COVID-19 vaccine (dated by TCRdb to about 2021). The sample's time point label, decoded: about 28 days (+/-7) after the second vaccine dose. Library construction relied on the immunoSEQ multiplex PCR assay. TCRdb mirrors the immuneACCESS table, restricted to in-frame sequences. Some clones are absent from its copies; in checked studies, under half trace to an unresolved V gene, and the reason for the others is unknown. Here the sample has roughly 150,000 clones; approximately 90% occur a single time. The ten most abundant clones make up over 1% of the sample. Sequences were derived from peripheral blood, sampled 28 days after the second AZD1222 dose. These receptors were taken from an adult who received the AZD1222 COVID-19 vaccine.

This clone has just one count. The V and J genes are TRBV12-3 or TRBV12-4 and TRBJ1-6, with D maybe TRBD1 (6 bases). The CDR3 contains 11 residues. With 2 bases removed from V and 14 bases from J, the gap between germline ends came to 7 bases. The CDR3 here is CASSLRGALHF. As DNA, the CDR3 is TGTGCCAGCAGTTTAAGGGGGGCCCTCCACTTT.

The J gene is TRBJ1-6, the V gene TRBV3-1 (or the pseudogene TRBV3-2); D is undetermined. Germline values: CDR1 LGHDT, CDR2 YNNKEL (reference sequence). CDR3 length: 15 amino acids. V was cut by 0 bases and J by 14 bases, with 17 bases left in between. Here the CDR3 reads CASSQDPGGVEALHF. CDR3 DNA: TGTGCCAGCAGCCAAGATCCGGGTGGGGTGGAGGCCCTCCACTTT.

This clone was seen only a few times. V and J are TRBV2 and TRBJ2-3, with a possible D match to TRBD2 (6 bases). The V gene's germline CDR1 is SNHLY and CDR2 FYNNEI. This CDR3 spans 16 amino acids. V was clipped by 0 bases and J by 2 bases, with 12 bases between them. CDR3 sequence: CASSEAWDFDTDTQYF. As DNA, the CDR3 is TGTGCCAGCAGTGAAGCGTGGGACTTCGACACAGATACGCAGTATTTT.

This CDR3 reads CASSRKTLAGGSYNEQFF. CDR3 coding DNA: TGTGCCAGTAGTCGAAAAACACTAGCGGGAGGGAGCTACAATGAGCAGTTCTTC. V gene TRBV19 combines with J gene TRBJ2-1; 13 nucleotides line up with TRBD2. The junction had 10 bases not matched to a gene; V was cut back by 5 bases and J by 3 bases. CDR1 is LNHDA, CDR2 SQIVND, per germline (reference sequence). This CDR3 has 18 residues.

V usage is TRBV11-1 and J usage is TRBJ2-1; no reliable D call. The ends were cut back, 0 bases at V and 2 bases at J, with 5 bases in the middle. Germline CDR1 and CDR2: SGHAT and FQDESV (reference sequence). There are 14 residues in the CDR3. The chain's CDR3 is CASSLALTYNEQFF. The CDR3 DNA reads TGTGCCAGCAGCTTAGCGCTTACCTACAATGAGCAGTTCTTC.

The chain uses TRBV7-9 and TRBJ2-2, with TRBD1 matching 9 bases. From germline, CDR1 is SEHNR and CDR2 FQNEAQ (reference sequence). The CDR3 contains 16 residues. V lost 2 bases to trimming and J lost 4 bases; unmatched junction nucleotides: 5. For the CDR3, the DNA is TGTGCCAGCAGCTTACCGGGACAGGGTGTCACCGGGGAGCTGTTTTTT. Its translation is CASSLPGQGVTGELFF.

The chain couples TRBV2 to TRBJ1-2; TRBD1 aligns across 7 bases. The CDR3 is 13 amino acids. V shed 5 bases and J 3 bases; nucleotides not matched to a gene: 3. Per the germline V gene, CDR1 is SNHLY and CDR2 is FYNNEI. The CDR3 DNA reads TGTGCCAGCAGTTCAGGGGGTGACTATGGCTACACCTTC. It specifies CASSSGGDYGYTF.

This rearrangement joins TRBV4-2 to TRBJ2-2, with D possibly TRBD1 on 6 matching bases. V was clipped by 0 bases and J by 6 bases, with 11 bases between them. Germline V gene data show CDR1 as LGHNA and CDR2 as YNFKEQ. CDR3 length: 15 amino acids. The DNA for the CDR3 is TGTGCCAGCAGCCAAGAGGTACAGGGTCCCGGGGAGCTGTTTTTT. This encodes CASSQEVQGPGELFF.

The CDR3 spells CASSFSTRTEAFF. In nucleotides, the CDR3 is TGTGCCAGCAGCTTCTCTACGAGGACTGAAGCTTTCTTT. The rearrangement joins TRBV5-5 to TRBJ1-1; D ambiguous. Trimming cost V 2 bases and J 5 bases, with 10 bases left between them. The CDR3 has 13 amino acids. In germline, CDR1 is SGHKS, CDR2 YYEKEE (reference sequence).

This clone was seen once. The J gene is TRBJ2-2, the V gene TRBV11-2; 8 nucleotides line up with TRBD1. Germline values: CDR1 SGHAT, CDR2 FQNNGV. This CDR3 has 15 residues. J lost 3 bases, V lost 5 bases, and 5 bases had no gene match. The CDR3 loop reads CASSQGTGYTGELFF. CDR3 DNA sequence: TGTGCCAGCAGCCAAGGGACAGGATACACCGGGGAGCTGTTTTTT. Variable domain in full (rest from reference TRBV11-2 and TRBJ2-2): EAGVAQSPRYKIIEKRQSVAFWCNPISGHATLYWYQQILGQGPKLLIQFQNNGVVDDSQLPKDRFSAERLKGVDSTLKIQPAKLEDSAVYLCASSQGTGYTGELFFGEGSRLTVL.

The chain joins TRBV19 to TRBJ1-2, with D perhaps matching TRBD1 (5 bases). CDR1 is LNHDA, CDR2 SQIVND, per germline (reference sequence). The CDR3 totals 14 residues. V lost 4 bases and J lost 0, with 9 bases in between. The CDR3 DNA reads as TGTGCCAGTAGTACCAGGGACTCTAACTATGGCTACACCTTC. Translated, it gives CASSTRDSNYGYTF.

V gene TRBV10-3 combines with J gene TRBJ2-6; maybe TRBD1 (6 bases). Germline values: CDR1 ENHRY, CDR2 SYGVKD. CDR3 length equals 18 residues. The ends were cut back, 1 base at V and 1 base at J, with 14 bases in the middle. The CDR3 is CAISELGTRGSGANVLTF. DNA of the CDR3: TGTGCCATCAGTGAGTTGGGGACACGGGGATCTGGGGCCAACGTCCTGACTTTC.

The V gene is TRBV4-3, the J gene TRBJ1-2; D not certain. The CDR3 consists of 12 residues. The V gene's germline CDR1 is LGHNA and CDR2 YSLEER. Trimming removed 1 base from V and 7 bases from J, with 7 bases in between. The CDR3 nucleotides read TGCGCCAGCAGCCAAGTTGGGTTTGGCTACACCTTC. This encodes CASSQVGFGYTF.

This clone was counted once. V is TRBV5-1 and J is TRBJ2-2, with 7 nucleotides matching TRBD2. V was pared by 0 bases and J by 3 bases, with 8 bases of the junction left unmatched. Germline CDR1 reads SGHRS; CDR2 reads YFSETQ. The CDR3 contains 17 residues. As DNA, the CDR3 is TGCGCCAGCAGCTTGGCCGGTGGGAGGGCTCACACCGGGGAGCTGTTTTTT. Protein sequence: CASSLAGGRAHTGELFF.

As for this clone: A junction boundary mismatches the germline segment, possibly from a read error. The chain links TRBV11-2 to TRBJ1-2; D is perhaps TRBD1 (5 bases). The germline V gene encodes CDR1 SGHAT and CDR2 FQNNGV. The CDR3 runs to 12 residues. The CDR3 here is CASSLAGTGAAF. The CDR3, as DNA: TGTGCCAGCAGCTTAGCCGGGACCGGAGCCGCCTTC.

The chain links TRBV29-1 to TRBJ1-5; 7 bases line up with TRBD1. V lost 7 bases, J lost 5 bases, and 14 bases stayed unmatched. The CDR3 covers 15 residues. Germline V CDR1 and CDR2: SQVTM, ANQGSEA. The CDR3 coding sequence is TGCAGCGCCCGCCCCGACAGGGTTCGTGATCAGCCCCAGCATTTT. Its protein product is CSARPDRVRDQPQHF. Full variable domain (missing parts from reference TRBV29-1 and TRBJ1-5): SAVISQKPSRDICQRGTSLTIQCQVDSQVTMMFWYRQQPGQSLTLIATANQGSEATYESGFVIDKFPISRPNLTFSTLTVSNMSPEDSSIYLCSARPDRVRDQPQHFGDGTRLSIL.

The V gene is TRBV7-3, the J gene TRBJ2-1; D is undetermined. Per the germline V gene, CDR1 is SGHTA and CDR2 is FQGTGA. This CDR3 has 12 residues. Trimming took 5 bases from V and 1 from J, leaving 3 bases between them. CDR3 bases: TGTGCCAGCAGCGCGTCCTACAATGAGCAGTTCTTC. This translates into CASSASYNEQFF.

The V call is TRBV19, the J call TRBJ1-5; D gene uncertain. V was clipped by 0 bases and J by 10 bases, with 16 bases between them. The CDR3 extends over 15 amino acids. The germline CDR1 and CDR2 sequences are LNHDA and SQIVND (reference sequence). The CDR3 loop reads CASSIEGQPGYPQHF. DNA of the CDR3: TGTGCCAGTAGTATAGAAGGGCAGCCGGGGTATCCCCAGCATTTT.

The rearrangement links TRBV7-2 to TRBJ2-2, with 11 bases matching TRBD2. There are 15 residues in the CDR3. V lost 2 bases, J lost 7 bases, and 3 bases stayed unmatched. Germline V lookup: CDR1 SGHTA, CDR2 FQGNSA. CDR3 in amino acids: CASSLTSGGHGELFF. The CDR3 nucleotides read TGTGCCAGCAGCTTAACTAGCGGGGGTCACGGGGAGCTGTTTTTT.

This rearrangement joins TRBV9 to TRBJ2-1; D remains unclear. V shed 0 bases and J shed 8 bases, with 12 bases lying between them. Germline CDR1 is SGDLS and CDR2 is YYNGEE. The CDR3 is 14 residues long. The CDR3 DNA follows: TGTGCCAGCAGCGTAGTTGGTAATTCCGATGAGCAGTTCTTC. Its translation is CASSVVGNSDEQFF. Based on the CDR3 plus reference TRBV9 and TRBJ2-1, the full variable domain is DSGVTQTPKHLITATGQRVTLRCSPRSGDLSVYWYQQSLDQGLQFLIQYYNGEERAKGNILERFSAQQFPDLHSELNLSSLELGDSALYFCASSVVGNSDEQFFGPGTRLTVL.

The gene calls are TRBV27 and TRBJ1-4; D is ambiguous. The germline V gene has CDR1 MNHEY and CDR2 SMNVEV (reference sequence). With 3 bases removed from V and 2 bases from J, the gap between germline ends came to 7 bases. CDR3 length equals 14 residues. In DNA, the CDR3 is TGTGCCAGCAGTTTGCTTCCCACTAATGAAAAACTGTTTTTT. Protein sequence: CASSLLPTNEKLFF.

V usage is TRBV20-1 and J usage is TRBJ1-6; D unresolved. There are 15 residues in the CDR3. V shed 3 bases and J shed 3 bases, with 12 bases lying between them. Germline values: CDR1 DFQATT, CDR2 SNEGSKA (reference sequence). CDR3 sequence (DNA): TGCAGTGCTAGTGGGAACATGAACTATAATTCACCCCTCCACTTT. It encodes CSASGNMNYNSPLHF.

As DNA, the CDR3 is TGTGCCAGCAGCTTGCGAGCTCAGGGCCCCCAAGAGACCCAGTACTTC. This encodes CASSLRAQGPQETQYF. The chain combines TRBV7-3 with TRBJ2-5; TRBD1 might be the D (5 bases). The V gene's germline CDR1 is SGHTA and CDR2 FQGTGA. V was pared by 3 bases and J by 1 base, with 15 bases between. The CDR3 runs 16 residues.

The count of this clone is one. The rearrangement joins TRBV20-1 to TRBJ2-5; 10 positions agree with TRBD2. With V trimmed by 3 bases and J by 5 bases, 3 bases remained unmatched. The CDR3 totals 13 residues. Germline V gene data show CDR1 as DFQATT and CDR2 as SNEGSKA (reference sequence). CDR3 DNA sequence: TGCAGTGCTAGTAGCGGGGGGCTGGAGACCCAGTACTTC. Translating it yields CSASSGGLETQYF.

This rearrangement joins TRBV4-3 to TRBJ1-4; D may be TRBD1 (5 bases). The germline V and J ends were trimmed by 0 bases and 8 bases, with 25 bases remaining between them. Germline V gene sequence: CDR1 LGHNA, CDR2 YSLEER. This CDR3 region has 19 residues. This CDR3 is CASSQELRGSGVVKEKLFF. In nucleotides, the CDR3 is TGCGCCAGCAGCCAAGAGCTCCGGGGCTCGGGGGTAGTAAAGGAAAAACTGTTTTTT.

This clone was picked up a small number of times. The chain is built from TRBV6-2 or TRBV6-3 and TRBJ2-2; TRBD2 matches 12 bases. V shed 5 bases and J 0 bases; nucleotides not matched to a gene: 10. Per the germline V gene, CDR1 is MNHEY and CDR2 is SVGEGT. There are 19 residues in the CDR3. The CDR3 is CASSNLAGGLSPNTGELFF. The CDR3, as DNA: TGTGCCAGCAGTAACCTAGCGGGAGGGCTCTCCCCGAACACCGGGGAGCTGTTTTTT.

The chain uses TRBV7-2 and TRBJ2-5, with 11 nucleotides matching TRBD2. CDR3 length: 16 amino acids. Trimming cost V 1 base and J 1 base; bases outside gene matches: 2. The germline V gene has CDR1 SGHTA and CDR2 FQGNSA. This chain's CDR3 is CASSLVLAGGQETQYF. The CDR3 region has the DNA TGTGCCAGCAGCTTAGTTCTAGCGGGGGGCCAAGAGACCCAGTACTTC. The full variable domain, with the rest looked up from reference TRBV7-2 and TRBJ2-5, is GAGVSQSPSNKVTEKGKDVELRCDPISGHTALYWYRQSLGQGLEFLIYFQGNSAPDKSGLPSDRFSAERTGGSVSTLTIQRTQQEDSAVYLCASSLVLAGGQETQYFGPGTRLLVL.

The V and J genes are TRBV28 and TRBJ1-4; TRBD1 matches 11 bases. V dropped 5 bases and J dropped 4; count of bases not matched to a gene: 15. Germline V gene data show CDR1 as MDHEN and CDR2 as SYDVKM. The CDR3 has 19 amino acids. The CDR3 region is CASSPDYRTGGAFNEKLFF. CDR3 nucleotides: TGTGCCAGCAGTCCTGATTATCGGACAGGGGGCGCGTTTAATGAAAAACTGTTTTTT.